Below, 10 T cell receptor beta chains from the same sample are listed, as sequenced in a study of identical twins. One entry per CDR3 protein results from TCRdb running MiXCR on the 5' RACE reads. The sample consists of hundreds of thousands of distinct CDR3 sequences, 5.5% to 7.5% of them appearing once. Sequenced sample: naive T cells sorted from blood. These TCRs come from a man aged 18 to 30 in good health.

This clonotype appeared many times. This sequence joins TRBV15 and TRBJ1-6; 7 nucleotides agree with TRBD1. The length of the CDR3 is 14 residues. Germline V gives CDR1 LNHNV, CDR2 YYDKDF (reference sequence). The V and J ends lost 4 bases and 9 bases, in that order; junction bases with no gene match: 6. The CDR3 loop reads CATSTRQGGSPLHF. CDR3 DNA: TGTGCCACCAGCACAAGACAGGGCGGTTCACCCCTCCACTTT.

This clonotype was counted at least ten times. The gene calls are TRBV11-2 and TRBJ2-3; possible D gene TRBD1, 6 bases. CDR1 is SGHAT and CDR2 is FQNNGV in the germline V gene. The germline V and J ends were trimmed by 3 bases and 3 bases, with 10 bases remaining between them. CDR3 length: 14 residues. CDR3 protein: CASSFRQETDTQYF. CDR3 DNA: TGTGCCAGCAGCTTCAGACAGGAAACAGATACGCAGTATTTT.

On this clonotype: This may arise from a read error, as a much more abundant clone is one base away. CDR3 bases: TGCAGCGTCAAGTACAGGAGGGGTAATGAGCAGTTCTTC. Translating it yields CSVKYRRGNEQFF. The chain carries TRBV29-1 and TRBJ2-1, with D possibly being TRBD2 (6 bases). Germline CDR1 SQVTM, CDR2 ANQGSEA. V was cut by 6 bases and J by 7 bases, with 16 bases left in between. This CDR3 region has 13 residues.

The rearrangement joins TRBV4-3 to TRBJ2-5, with D possibly matching TRBD2 (6 bases). Germline V gives CDR1 LGHNA, CDR2 YSLEER. The CDR3 runs to 18 residues. V lost 3 bases and J 4 bases, leaving 24 bases between the germline ends. The CDR3 sequence is CASSHSVGKGRERETQYF. The CDR3 DNA reads as TGCGCCAGCAGCCACAGTGTAGGAAAGGGTCGGGAGCGAGAGACCCAGTACTTC.

Only a few counts were recorded for this clonotype. The V call is TRBV5-1, the J call TRBJ1-6, with 7 bases that match TRBD1. This CDR3 is 15 amino acids long. V gave up 4 bases and J gave up 10 bases; unmatched junction bases: 11. Germline-derived CDR1 and CDR2 are SGHRS and YFSETQ. Written as DNA, the CDR3 is TGCGCCAGCAGCACGGGGGACAGTTACACCTCACCCCTCCACTTT. Encoded protein: CASSTGDSYTSPLHF.

This chain connects TRBV24-1 to TRBJ2-7; D uncertain. The germline V gene encodes CDR1 KGHDR and CDR2 SFDVKD. The CDR3 is 14 amino acids. Trimming took off 3 bases at V and 2 bases at J, with 10 bases between the two ends. CDR3 DNA sequence: TGTGCCACCAGTGATAGGCGGACCACCTACGAGCAGTACTTC. Translation: CATSDRRTTYEQYF.

This clonotype was detected many times. The J gene is TRBJ2-2, the V gene TRBV7-9, with 10 bases lining up with TRBD1. V shed 6 bases, J shed 1 base, and the junction held 5 bases outside the gene matches. This CDR3 has 16 amino acids. Germline CDR1 reads SEHNR; CDR2 reads FQNEAQ (reference sequence). Here the CDR3 DNA reads TGTGCCAGCAGTCGACGGGACAGGGGGAACACCGGGGAGCTGTTTTTT. It specifies CASSRRDRGNTGELFF.

A few counts support this clonotype. This sequence joins TRBV5-1 and TRBJ2-1; 8 positions match TRBD2. Germline CDR1 reads SGHRS; CDR2 reads YFSETQ. The V segment lost 7 bases and the J segment 5 bases; nucleotides outside the gene matches: 8. This CDR3 comprises 14 residues. The CDR3 coding sequence is TGCGCCAGCCTGCCGGGACTAGGTAACAATGAGCAGTTCTTC. Protein: CASLPGLGNNEQFF. Drawing the rest from reference TRBV5-1 and TRBJ2-1, the complete variable domain is KAGVTQTPRYLIKTRGQQVTLSCSPISGHRSVSWYQQTPGQGLQFLFEYFSETQRNKGNFPGRFSGRQFSNSRSEMNVSTLELGDSALYLCASLPGLGNNEQFFGPGTRLTVL.

This clonotype was counted many times. The chain carries TRBV29-1 and TRBJ2-7, with D uncertain. Germline loops: CDR1 SQVTM, CDR2 ANQGSEA. V lost 4 bases and J 2 bases, leaving 9 bases between the germline ends. The CDR3 contains 12 residues. The CDR3 sequence: CSVVIDTYEQYF. DNA of the CDR3: TGCAGCGTTGTCATTGACACCTACGAGCAGTACTTC.

V gene TRBV12-3 or TRBV12-4 combines with J gene TRBJ1-6; TRBD1 might be the D (5 bases). The CDR3 runs to 12 residues. Trimming removed 5 bases at V and 10 bases at J, with 9 bases between. The CDR3 protein is CASSPPGSPLHF. Here the CDR3 DNA reads TGTGCCAGCAGTCCTCCAGGGTCACCCCTCCACTTT.